This TCR beta chain was sequenced during a study of cytomegalovirus exposure and HLA in healthy donors. Background on the study: Unique TCRs numbering around 85 million, obtained from HLA-typed donors, made up an early data release. Points from the study as a whole: Productive rates of about 87% or about 30% were seen for most TCR beta V segments in an earlier analysis.

Comment on this clone: Its specificity is unknown.

Both 60 Vbeta primers and 13 Jbeta primers went into the PCR. The data were produced by immunoSEQ multiplex PCR, yet TCRdb's version contains in-frame clones alone and is incomplete. The profile shows roughly 200,000 clones, 76% of them singletons. Between the trimmed V and J ends, which lost 2 bases and 5 bases, there was a span of 16 bases. This CDR3 has 16 amino acids. Germline V gene lookup returns CDR1 SNHLY and CDR2 FYNNEI. Sequencing input: PBMCs. The chain combines TRBV2 with TRBJ1-3; maybe TRBD1 (5 bases). The source of this sequence is a man between 18 and 29 years old in good health and CMV-seronegative. The CDR3 coding sequence is TGTGCCAGCAGTGAAAGTCGGCTGGGGCGTCGAAACACCATATATTTT. This translates into CASSESRLGRRNTIYF.